The 15 T cell receptor beta chains listed next were all sequenced from one sample in a study of shared clonotypes between healthy human individuals. The assay was immunoSEQ multiplex PCR, and TCRdb's table has in-frame clones only and misses some. The sample lists more than 2 million clones, approximately 96% seen once, with roughly 0.13% in the top ten. The sequenced sample consisted of naive CD4+ T cells sorted from blood. Subset indicated: CD45RA+ positively selected. Receptors originate from a young man in good health.

The rearrangement uses TRBV10-3 and TRBJ2-7; the D is unclear. This CDR3 has 13 residues. CDR1 is ENHRY and CDR2 is SYGVKD in the germline V gene. Trimming removed 0 bases from V and 3 bases from J, with 6 bases in between. The CDR3 region has the DNA TGTGCCATCAGTGAGTCAAACATCTACGAGCAGTACTTC. It codes for CAISESNIYEQYF.

V is TRBV5-4 and J is TRBJ2-3, with TRBD2 matching 9 bases. Germline loops: CDR1 SGHNT, CDR2 YYREEE (reference sequence). The CDR3 is 16 residues long. Trimming at V came to 3 bases and at J to 6 bases, leaving 11 bases not matched to a gene. Here the CDR3 reads CASSSSGGREYDTQYF. The DNA for the CDR3 is TGTGCCAGCAGCTCGAGCGGGGGGCGGGAGTACGATACGCAGTATTTT.

The J gene is TRBJ2-1, the V gene TRBV2; 10 bases align to TRBD1. Per the germline V gene, CDR1 is SNHLY and CDR2 is FYNNEI. The V and J ends lost 8 bases and 6 bases, in that order; junction bases with no gene match: 1. There are 12 residues in the CDR3. The CDR3 here is CASRTGGNEQFF. The CDR3 DNA reads TGTGCCAGCCGGACAGGGGGCAATGAGCAGTTCTTC.

As for this clone: An end of the junction differs from the germline gene, which may be a read error. This rearrangement joins TRBV5-4 to TRBJ2-3; TRBD2 matches 11 bases. The CDR3 runs to 15 residues. Looked up from germline, CDR1 is SGHNT and CDR2 is YYREEE (reference sequence). The CDR3 nucleotides read TGTGCCAGCACCTTGACTAGCGGGAACACAGATACGCAGTATTTT. As protein: CASTLTSGNTDTQYF.

The CDR3 DNA sequence: TGCAGTGCTAGCTGGGGTGAGCAGTTCTTC. Its translation is CSASWGEQFF. The J gene is TRBJ2-1, the V gene TRBV20-1, with D unresolved. This CDR3 has 10 residues. The V gene's germline CDR1 is DFQATT and CDR2 SNEGSKA (reference sequence). V was shortened by 3 bases and J by 9 bases, with 6 bases between the two germline ends.

The chain carries TRBV14 and TRBJ1-3; 7 positions agree with TRBD1. Germline lookup yields CDR1 SGHDN and CDR2 FVKESK. This CDR3 has 19 amino acids. V lost 0 bases and J lost 1; bases outside the gene matches: 12. CDR3 sequence: CASSQEDRRTTWSGNTIYF. CDR3 nucleotide sequence: TGTGCCAGCAGCCAAGAGGACAGGAGGACGACGTGGTCTGGAAACACCATATATTTT.

This rearrangement joins TRBV5-1 to TRBJ1-2; D is perhaps TRBD1 (6 bases). CDR3 size: 11 residues. In germline, CDR1 is SGHRS, CDR2 YFSETQ. Trimming shortened V by 10 bases and J by 2 bases, and 9 bases separated the two germline ends. CDR3: CASGANYGYTF. CDR3 nucleotide sequence: TGCGCCTCAGGGGCCAACTATGGCTACACCTTC. The full variable domain, with the rest looked up from reference TRBV5-1 and TRBJ1-2, is KAGVTQTPRYLIKTRGQQVTLSCSPISGHRSVSWYQQTPGQGLQFLFEYFSETQRNKGNFPGRFSGRQFSNSRSEMNVSTLELGDSALYLCASGANYGYTFGSGTRLTVV.

Only one count was recorded for this clone. The gene calls are TRBV25-1 and TRBJ1-4; TRBD1 aligns across 12 bases. The CDR3 has 18 residues. In germline, CDR1 is MGHDK, CDR2 SYGVNS. V was pared by 1 base and J by 8 bases, with 11 bases of the junction left unmatched. The CDR3 DNA reads as TGTGCCAGCAGTGAATTCGGGACAGGGGGCGACTGGTGGGAAAAACTGTTTTTT. Residues: CASSEFGTGGDWWEKLFF.

This chain uses TRBV6-5 with TRBJ2-1; D is perhaps TRBD2 (6 bases). This CDR3 spans 14 amino acids. Trimming removed 5 bases at V and 12 bases at J, with 20 bases between. CDR1 and CDR2 (germline): MNHEY, SVGAGI. The CDR3 DNA reads as TGTGCCAGCAGTCGGGGGTTGGATTCGGGTGGGCAGTTCTTC. Protein sequence: CASSRGLDSGGQFF.

The rearrangement joins TRBV6-5 to TRBJ1-6; 7 bases are shared with TRBD1. Germline loops: CDR1 MNHEY, CDR2 SVGAGI. With V trimmed by 6 bases and J by 8 bases, 4 bases remained unmatched. The CDR3 covers 13 residues. CDR3 nucleotide sequence: TGTGCCAGCAGGAGACAGGGCTATTCACCCCTCCACTTT. This encodes CASRRQGYSPLHF.

As to this clone: Additional DNA sequences in this sample encode the identical CDR3. The CDR3 spells CSVEVGNTIYF. CDR3 nucleotides: TGCAGCGTTGAAGTCGGAAACACCATATATTTT. The chain employs TRBV29-1 and TRBJ1-3; D gene ambiguous. Trimming removed 1 base at V and 4 bases at J, with 2 bases between. The CDR3 extends over 11 amino acids. Germline CDR1 SQVTM, CDR2 ANQGSEA.

V is TRBV27 and J is TRBJ1-5; D is undetermined. V lost 5 bases and J lost 5, with 16 bases in between. CDR1 and CDR2 (germline): MNHEY, SMNVEV (reference sequence). The CDR3 runs 15 residues. The CDR3 DNA sequence: TGTGCCAGCAGTCCGTTTAGGGAGTACGATCAGCCCCAGCATTTT. This gives the protein CASSPFREYDQPQHF.

As regards this clone: Other nucleotide sequences from this sample produce the same CDR3. The chain combines TRBV5-1 with TRBJ1-2; D might be TRBD1 (5 bases). V lost 4 bases and J lost 6, with 13 bases in between. CDR3 length: 13 amino acids. Germline V gene data show CDR1 as SGHRS and CDR2 as YFSETQ. The CDR3 DNA follows: TGCGCCAGCAGCCTCGGGACTGTAGATGGCTACACCTTC. Translated, it gives CASSLGTVDGYTF.

This clone was seen a few times. The chain recombines TRBV28 with TRBJ1-5; D not resolved. From germline, CDR1 is MDHEN and CDR2 SYDVKM. This CDR3 contains 12 residues. Trimming pared 2 bases from V and 9 bases from J, leaving 8 bases between. CDR3 nucleotide sequence: TGTGCCAGCAGTTTAGGTCGGCCGCCCCAGCATTTT. Its protein product is CASSLGRPPQHF.

V is TRBV2 and J is TRBJ1-4; D is unclear. With 8 bases removed from V and 8 bases from J, the gap between germline ends came to 12 bases. Germline CDR1 and CDR2: SNHLY and FYNNEI. CDR3 length: 12 amino acids. CDR3 sequence reads: CASVGREEKLFF. In DNA, the CDR3 is TGTGCCAGCGTAGGAAGGGAAGAAAAACTGTTTTTT.